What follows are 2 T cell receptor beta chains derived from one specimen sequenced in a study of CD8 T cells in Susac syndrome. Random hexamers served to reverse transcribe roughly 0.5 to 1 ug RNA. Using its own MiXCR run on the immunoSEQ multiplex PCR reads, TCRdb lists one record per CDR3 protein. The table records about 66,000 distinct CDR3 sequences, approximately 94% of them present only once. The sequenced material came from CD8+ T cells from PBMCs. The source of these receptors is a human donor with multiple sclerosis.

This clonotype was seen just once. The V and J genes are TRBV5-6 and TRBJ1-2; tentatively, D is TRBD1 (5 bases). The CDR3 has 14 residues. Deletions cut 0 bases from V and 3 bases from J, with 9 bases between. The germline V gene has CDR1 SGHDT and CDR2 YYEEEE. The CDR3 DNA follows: TGTGCCAGCAGCTTGGAGGGGCGGGACTATGGCTACACCTTC. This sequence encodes CASSLEGRDYGYTF.

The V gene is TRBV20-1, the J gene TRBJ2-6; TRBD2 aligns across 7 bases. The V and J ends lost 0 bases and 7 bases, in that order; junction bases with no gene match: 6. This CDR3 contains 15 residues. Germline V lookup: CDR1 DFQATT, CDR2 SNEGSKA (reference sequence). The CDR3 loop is CSARDRGVIANVLTF. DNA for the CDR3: TGCAGTGCTAGAGATCGGGGGGTAATCGCCAACGTCCTGACTTTC.